One and the same sample provided the 4 T cell receptor beta chains below, sequenced in a study of blood T cells in healthy people across ages. For the second PCR, which ran for 7 to 11 cycles, a sample-barcoded 5' primer and a J-beta primer mix were used. TCRdb re-called the 5' RACE reads with MiXCR, one entry per CDR3 protein. The sample has 920,000 or so distinct CDR3 sequences, around 45% seen once; the top ten hold 15% to 20%. Sequenced input: blood. The receptors originated from a woman aged 60 to 75 in good health.

The rearrangement uses TRBV28 and TRBJ2-7; D may be TRBD1 or TRBD2 (6 bases each). The V gene lost 5 bases and the J gene lost 0 bases, with 11 bases spanning the gap. This CDR3 is built from 14 residues. The V gene's germline CDR1 is MDHEN and CDR2 SYDVKM. CDR3 nucleotide sequence: TGTGCCAGCAGTATACAGGGAGGCTCCTACGAGCAGTACTTC. It is translated as CASSIQGGSYEQYF.

This clonotype was counted between two and nine times. The J gene is TRBJ2-3, the V gene TRBV14; 9 bases agree with TRBD1. Germline trimming cut 3 bases from V and 4 bases from J; bases unmatched to any gene: 8. Germline V CDR1 and CDR2: SGHDN, FVKESK. CDR3 size: 16 residues. The CDR3 coding sequence is TGTGCCAGCAGCCATTCTCGGACAGGGGCAGCAGATACGCAGTATTTT. It encodes CASSHSRTGAADTQYF.

This chain joins TRBV20-1 and TRBJ2-7, with D possibly matching TRBD1 (5 bases). Looked up from germline, CDR1 is DFQATT and CDR2 is SNEGSKA (reference sequence). Trimming pared 2 bases from V and 2 bases from J, leaving 13 bases between. There are 14 residues in the CDR3. CDR3 DNA sequence: TGCAGTGCTAGACGGCTGTCAGGGACCTACGAGCAGTACTTC. It encodes CSARRLSGTYEQYF.

This clonotype was seen repeatedly, ten times or more. The rearrangement uses TRBV10-3 and TRBJ1-4, with 8 nucleotides matching TRBD1. Germline V lookup: CDR1 ENHRY, CDR2 SYGVKD. V lost 6 bases, J lost 10 bases, and 10 bases stayed unmatched. The length of the CDR3 is 14 residues. In DNA, the CDR3 is TGTGCCATCAGACCGACAGGGGACGTGGGAAAACTGTTTTTT. The encoded protein is CAIRPTGDVGKLFF.